These T cell receptor beta chains were read from a single sample in a study of T cell responses to AZD1222 COVID-19 vaccine. Clones were read by immunoSEQ multiplex PCR, and TCRdb kept only the in-frame ones, dropping some. The sample lists tens of thousands of clones; 85% to 90% were seen once. The sample consisted of peripheral blood, taken 28 days after the second AZD1222 dose. These receptors were taken from an adult who received the AZD1222 COVID-19 vaccine. The CDR3 runs from the conserved cysteine through the conserved F or W. Each record gives: J gene, V gene, clone size, D gene, CDR3 DNA, CDR3 protein. The D gene is left open where the match is weak. Some rows have no size entry. The others give once, few or many, or a class for an expanded clone.

J: TRBJ2-1
V: TRBV2
size: NA
D: TRBD1
DNA: TGTGCCAGCAACCAGGACAGGGGCCGAGTGAGCTCCTACAATGAGCAGTTCTTC
CDR3: CASNQDRGRVSSYNEQFF

J: TRBJ2-5
V: TRBV24-1
size: NA
D: TRBD1
DNA: TGTGCCACCAGTGACCAAGGACAGGCCTGGGAGACCCAGTACTTC
CDR3: CATSDQGQAWETQYF

J: TRBJ2-3
V: TRBV28
size: NA
D: NA
DNA: TGTGCCAGCAGTTTAGTAGTGGGAATGGGGCGGACAGATACGCAGTATTTT
CDR3: CASSLVVGMGRTDTQYF

J: TRBJ2-5
V: TRBV28
size: NA
D: TRBD1
DNA: TGTGCCAGCAGTAACCCGACAGGGTGGTCAGAGACCCAGTACTTC
CDR3: CASSNPTGWSETQYF

J: TRBJ1-5
V: TRBV27
size: NA
D: NA
DNA: TGTGCCAGCAGTTGGGTGGGGGGGCATCAGCCCCAGCATTTT
CDR3: CASSWVGGHQPQHF

J: TRBJ2-1
V: TRBV6-5
size: NA
D: NA
DNA: TGTGCCAGCAGCCAAACAGGATCGGGTGAGCAGTTCTTC
CDR3: CASSQTGSGEQFF

J: TRBJ2-7
V: TRBV3-1/TRBV3-2
size: NA
D: TRBD1
DNA: TGTGCCAGCAGCCAAGGGGGACAGGGGTCCCGCGAGCAGTACTTC
CDR3: CASSQGGQGSREQYF

J: TRBJ2-3
V: TRBV10-3
size: NA
D: TRBD1
DNA: TGTGCCATTAGGACAGGACTCCGCACAGATACGCAGTATTTT
CDR3: CAIRTGLRTDTQYF

J: TRBJ2-5
V: TRBV6-5
size: NA
D: TRBD1
DNA: TGTGCCAGCAGTCGACAGGGGGTTGAGACCCAGTACTTC
CDR3: CASSRQGVETQYF

J: TRBJ1-1
V: TRBV4-1
size: few
D: NA
DNA: TGCGCCAGCAGCCAAGATGGGCACCTGAACACTGAAGCTTTCTTT
CDR3: CASSQDGHLNTEAFF

J: TRBJ1-6
V: TRBV4-1
size: NA
D: NA
DNA: TGCGCCAGCAGGCGACAAAGGGACCTCCCGACGGGGTATAATTCACCCCTCCACTTT
CDR3: CASRRQRDLPTGYNSPLHF

J: TRBJ1-5
V: TRBV7-2
size: NA
D: TRBD1
DNA: TGTGCCAGCAGCTTACAGGACAGGAGCAATCAGCCCCAGCATTTT
CDR3: CASSLQDRSNQPQHF

J: TRBJ2-3
V: TRBV9
size: NA
D: NA
DNA: TGTGCCAGCAGCGTAGATGATGGTACGCAGTATTTT
CDR3: CASSVDDGTQYF

J: TRBJ2-3
V: TRBV14
size: NA
D: TRBD1
DNA: TGTGCCAGCAGCCGGACAGGGGGCCCCACAGATACGCAGTATTTT
CDR3: CASSRTGGPTDTQYF

J: TRBJ2-6
V: TRBV18
size: NA
D: NA
DNA: TGTGCCAGCTCACTGGACTCTGGGGCCAACGTCCTGACTTTC
CDR3: CASSLDSGANVLTF

J: TRBJ2-7
V: TRBV19
size: NA
D: NA
DNA: TGTGCCAGTAGTATAGAGGGTTTCCCCTACGAGCAGTACTTC
CDR3: CASSIEGFPYEQYF

J: TRBJ1-4
V: TRBV30
size: NA
D: NA
DNA: TGTGCCTGGAGTAAGAAAGGTGAAAAACTGTTTTTT
CDR3: CAWSKKGEKLFF

J: TRBJ2-7
V: TRBV13
size: NA
D: TRBD1
DNA: TGTGCCAGCAGCGCCGGGACAGGGGGCCCCTACGAGCAGTACTTC
CDR3: CASSAGTGGPYEQYF

J: TRBJ1-4
V: TRBV9
size: NA
D: NA
DNA: TGTGCCAGCAGTCCTGGGTTGTCGGGACGGCTCTTTTCCGGTGAACTGTTTTTT
CDR3: CASSPGLSGRLFSGELFF

J: TRBJ2-1
V: TRBV6-5
size: NA
D: TRBD2
DNA: TGTGCCAGCAGTCAAAGCGGGAGGCGGGACAATGAGCAGTTCTTC
CDR3: CASSQSGRRDNEQFF

J: TRBJ2-2
V: TRBV5-5
size: NA
D: TRBD1
DNA: TGTGCCAGCAGCCCCGGGACAGGGGGAAAGACCGGGGAGCTGTTTTTT
CDR3: CASSPGTGGKTGELFF

J: TRBJ1-3
V: TRBV5-1
size: NA
D: TRBD1
DNA: TGCGCCAGCAGCTTTCAGGGGGGCGGCAACACCATATATTTT
CDR3: CASSFQGGGNTIYF

J: TRBJ2-2
V: TRBV12-3/TRBV12-4
size: NA
D: NA
DNA: TGTGCCAGCAGTTTCACCGGGGAGCTGTTTTTT
CDR3: CASSFTGELFF

J: TRBJ2-5
V: TRBV3-1/TRBV3-2
size: NA
D: TRBD2
DNA: TGTGCCAGCAGCTCTCATCCCACGGGAGGGGAGACCCAGTACTTC
CDR3: CASSSHPTGGETQYF

J: TRBJ1-1
V: TRBV6-6
size: NA
D: TRBD1
DNA: TGTGCCAGCGGAGGTGGACAGGGTAGGGAAGCTTTCTTT
CDR3: CASGGGQGREAFF

J: TRBJ2-7
V: TRBV5-5
size: NA
D: NA
DNA: TGTGCCAGCAGCTTGTGGGCAGGGGGAGGCGAGCAGTACTTC
CDR3: CASSLWAGGGEQYF

J: TRBJ2-3
V: TRBV19
size: few
D: TRBD1
DNA: TGTGCCACTTCGACAGGGGGCTTTGACACAGATACGCAGTATTTT
CDR3: CATSTGGFDTDTQYF

J: TRBJ1-5
V: TRBV29-1
size: once
D: NA
DNA: TGCAGCGTTGAGTGGGCGGCAGAGGATATTGGACGCAATCAGCCCCAGCATTTT
CDR3: CSVEWAAEDIGRNQPQHF

J: TRBJ1-1
V: TRBV19
size: once
D: TRBD1
DNA: TGTGCCAGCAGGACAGGGCGATTAAAGGGCACTGAAGCTTTCTTT
CDR3: CASRTGRLKGTEAFF

J: TRBJ1-2
V: TRBV11-3
size: NA
D: NA
DNA: TGTGCCAGCAGCTTCCGCAGTCACTGGGGTTATGGCTACACCTTC
CDR3: CASSFRSHWGYGYTF

J: TRBJ1-4
V: TRBV11-3
size: NA
D: NA
DNA: TGTGCCAGCAGCTTGGAACTCCGTGAAAAACTGTTTTTT
CDR3: CASSLELREKLFF

J: TRBJ1-1
V: TRBV27
size: NA
D: NA
DNA: TGTGCCAGCAGTAGCCAGACAGTCCCTAACTCTGAAGCTTTCTTT
CDR3: CASSSQTVPNSEAFF

J: TRBJ2-1
V: TRBV7-3
size: few
D: NA
DNA: TGTGCCAGCAGCTTAATGGGCGGGGCAGGGCCCAATGAGCAGTTCTTC
CDR3: CASSLMGGAGPNEQFF

J: TRBJ1-6
V: TRBV7-6
size: NA
D: TRBD1
DNA: TGTGCCAGCAGCCTAAACCGGGACAGGGGATCACCCCTCCACTTT
CDR3: CASSLNRDRGSPLHF

J: TRBJ1-1
V: TRBV5-6
size: NA
D: TRBD1
DNA: TGTGCCAGCAGCTTACTGCAGGGGGCAGCTCTGAACACTGAAGCTTTCTTT
CDR3: CASSLLQGAALNTEAFF

J: TRBJ2-5
V: TRBV5-6
size: NA
D: NA
DNA: TGTGCCAGCAGCTTGCGGGGAGTGGGCTTGGCCCAAGAGACCCAGTACTTC
CDR3: CASSLRGVGLAQETQYF

J: TRBJ2-1
V: TRBV5-6
size: once
D: TRBD2
DNA: TGTGCCAGCAGCTTGGCTAGCGGGGGAGCCTACAATGAGCAGTTCTTC
CDR3: CASSLASGGAYNEQFF

J: TRBJ2-3
V: TRBV3-1/TRBV3-2
size: NA
D: TRBD1
DNA: TGTGCCAGCAGCCGCTACCTACAGGGGCTCACAGATACGCAGTATTTT
CDR3: CASSRYLQGLTDTQYF

J: TRBJ2-2
V: TRBV7-7
size: NA
D: NA
DNA: TGTGCCAGCAGCTTAGCGCGCGACGGGGAGCTGTTTTTT
CDR3: CASSLARDGELFF

J: TRBJ2-7
V: TRBV6-2/TRBV6-3
size: NA
D: NA
DNA: TGTGCCAGCAGCCAGGGACTTTACGAGCAGTACTTC
CDR3: CASSQGLYEQYF

J: TRBJ2-1
V: TRBV18
size: NA
D: NA
DNA: TGTGCCAGCTCACCACCCCAGGTTGGAGCTCACAATGAGCAGTTCTTC
CDR3: CASSPPQVGAHNEQFF

J: TRBJ2-7
V: TRBV6-5
size: NA
D: TRBD1
DNA: TGTGCCAGCAAGGACAGGGTAAGGGACGAGCAGTACTTC
CDR3: CASKDRVRDEQYF

J: TRBJ1-6
V: TRBV7-9
size: few
D: TRBD1
DNA: TGTGCCAGCAGCTTAACACAGGGGGACTCACCCCTCCACTTT
CDR3: CASSLTQGDSPLHF

J: TRBJ2-2
V: TRBV18
size: NA
D: TRBD2
DNA: TGTGCCAGCTCACCCCTAAGACTAGCGGGAAACACCGGGGAGCTGTTTTTT
CDR3: CASSPLRLAGNTGELFF

J: TRBJ2-1
V: TRBV10-3
size: NA
D: NA
DNA: TGTGCCATCAGTGTGGCTAGCGCCAGCTCCTACAATGAGCAGTTCTTC
CDR3: CAISVASASSYNEQFF

J: TRBJ2-2
V: TRBV24-1
size: NA
D: NA
DNA: TGTGCCACCAGTGACCGCGGACAGTCCGGGGAGCTGTTTTTT
CDR3: CATSDRGQSGELFF

J: TRBJ1-2
V: TRBV2
size: once
D: NA
DNA: TGTGCCAGCAGTGAAGCGCGGGGGGCCCTCGGCTACACCTTC
CDR3: CASSEARGALGYTF

J: TRBJ1-1
V: TRBV30
size: NA
D: NA
DNA: TGTGCCTGGAATGTAGGGGGACCTGAAGCTTTCTTT
CDR3: CAWNVGGPEAFF

J: TRBJ2-4
V: TRBV2
size: NA
D: NA
DNA: TGTGCCAGCAGAGGTAACGAGAGGGTCATTCAGTACTTC
CDR3: CASRGNERVIQYF

J: TRBJ1-5
V: TRBV18
size: NA
D: NA
DNA: TGTGCCAGCTCTCCGGACTGGGGGGCTAATCAGCCCCAGCATTTT
CDR3: CASSPDWGANQPQHF

J: TRBJ2-2
V: TRBV19
size: once
D: NA
DNA: TGTGCCAGTAGTATAGTAGGGTTTGGGGAGCTGTTTTTT
CDR3: CASSIVGFGELFF

J: TRBJ1-5
V: TRBV5-1
size: NA
D: NA
DNA: TGCGCCAGCAGCCCGCGGGGCGGCAATCAGCCCCAGCATTTT
CDR3: CASSPRGGNQPQHF